Below are 15 T cell receptor beta chains sequenced from a single sample in a study of early T cells in non-severe SARS-CoV-2 infection. TCRdb ran MiXCR on the 5' RACE reads and lists one entry per CDR3 protein. The table has about 86,000 distinct CDR3 sequences, about an eighth seen once. Sequencing was performed on whole blood. The receptors were gathered from an adult who was a healthcare worker with PCR-confirmed SARS-CoV-2 infection or an uninfected control (not recorded which).

The chain employs TRBV11-2 and TRBJ1-1; no definite D call. This CDR3 is 12 amino acids long. Trimming removed 4 bases from V and 11 bases from J, with 14 bases in between. Germline assignment: CDR1 SGHAT and CDR2 FQNNGV. The DNA of the CDR3 is TGTGCCAGCAGCTCTGCTGACCCGGGGGCTTTCTTT. Its translation: CASSSADPGAFF. The whole variable domain, remainder taken from reference TRBV11-2 and TRBJ1-1, is EAGVAQSPRYKIIEKRQSVAFWCNPISGHATLYWYQQILGQGPKLLIQFQNNGVVDDSQLPKDRFSAERLKGVDSTLKIQPAKLEDSAVYLCASSSADPGAFFGQGTRLTVV.

The V call is TRBV5-1, the J call TRBJ2-2, with D tentatively TRBD2 (5 bases). The length of the CDR3 is 15 residues. The V gene lost 1 base and the J gene lost 3 bases, with 10 bases spanning the gap. The germline CDR1 and CDR2 sequences are SGHRS and YFSETQ. The CDR3 protein is CASSLWRFDTGELFF. CDR3 nucleotides: TGCGCCAGCAGCTTGTGGAGGTTCGACACCGGGGAGCTGTTTTTT. The entire variable domain, with the rest obtained from reference TRBV5-1 and TRBJ2-2, is as follows: KAGVTQTPRYLIKTRGQQVTLSCSPISGHRSVSWYQQTPGQGLQFLFEYFSETQRNKGNFPGRFSGRQFSNSRSEMNVSTLELGDSALYLCASSLWRFDTGELFFGEGSRLTVL.

This clonotype was seen repeatedly, ten times or more. This chain links TRBV18 with TRBJ1-5; possible D gene TRBD1, 6 bases. Germline assignment: CDR1 KGHSH and CDR2 LQKENI. V dropped 4 bases and J dropped 5 bases, with 12 bases sitting between them. The CDR3 runs 14 residues. The CDR3 DNA sequence: TGTGCCAGCTCACGGGACAACGGCGATCAGCCCCAGCATTTT. It is translated as CASSRDNGDQPQHF.

About this clonotype: Being one base from a much bigger clone, this may be a read error. The CDR3 loop is CASRAEYKETQYF. For the CDR3, the DNA is TGTGCCAGCCGAGCGGAGTACAAAGAGACCCAGTACTTC. The V and J genes are TRBV6-2 or TRBV6-3 and TRBJ2-5, with D maybe TRBD2 (5 bases). There are 13 residues in the CDR3. Germline V CDR1 and CDR2: MNHEY, SVGEGT. The V gene lost 8 bases and the J gene lost 3 bases, with 13 bases spanning the gap.

This clonotype has at least ten counts. The chain joins TRBV2 to TRBJ2-7; 12 positions agree with TRBD2. Germline loops: CDR1 SNHLY, CDR2 FYNNEI. Losses at the gene ends were 8 bases for V and 2 bases for J; bases not matched to a gene: 7. This CDR3 region has 15 residues. The CDR3 coding sequence is TGTGCCAGCTTAGGACTAGCGGGAAATCCCTACGAGCAGTACTTC. It codes for CASLGLAGNPYEQYF.

This clonotype came up once. This chain uses TRBV12-3 or TRBV12-4 with TRBJ2-1, with 11 positions matching TRBD2. Trimming took 4 bases from V and 8 from J; bases not matched to a gene: 7. The CDR3 is made up of 15 amino acids. Here the CDR3 reads CASSWGLAEIYEQFF. The CDR3 DNA follows: TGTGCCAGCAGTTGGGGACTAGCGGAGATCTATGAGCAGTTCTTC.

The table lists this clonotype with a few counts. This sequence joins TRBV7-9 and TRBJ1-3; D possibly corresponds to TRBD1 (5 bases). This CDR3 comprises 15 residues. V was pared by 5 bases and J by 1 base, with 12 bases between. Germline CDR1 is SEHNR and CDR2 is FQNEAQ (reference sequence). The CDR3 DNA reads TGTGCCAGCAGCCCCGACAGTCGTTCTGGAAACACCATATATTTT. It is translated as CASSPDSRSGNTIYF.

The genes are TRBV7-9 and TRBJ1-4; D unclear. The CDR3 is 12 residues long. With 1 base removed from V and 7 bases from J, the gap between germline ends came to 4 bases. Per germline, CDR1 SEHNR and CDR2 FQNEAQ (reference sequence). CDR3 sequence reads: CASSLETEKLFF. The DNA of the CDR3 is TGTGCCAGCAGCTTAGAGACTGAAAAACTGTTTTTT.

V gene TRBV6-5 combines with J gene TRBJ2-7; D is possibly TRBD2 (7 bases). The CDR3 sequence is 15 residues long. Per germline, CDR1 MNHEY and CDR2 SVGAGI. The germline V and J ends were trimmed by 8 bases and 7 bases, with 24 bases remaining between them. The chain's CDR3 is CASSPKGGGIDEQYF. In nucleotides, the CDR3 is TGTGCCAGCTCTCCAAAGGGGGGAGGGATAGATGAGCAGTACTTC.

This clonotype was seen more than once but under ten times. The chain employs TRBV20-1 and TRBJ2-5; the D gene could be TRBD1 or TRBD2 (5 bases each). From germline, CDR1 is DFQATT and CDR2 SNEGSKA (reference sequence). V lost 6 bases and J lost 2, with 19 bases in between. The CDR3 length is 15 residues. This CDR3 is CSAGPPGTTQETQYF. The CDR3 DNA reads as TGCAGTGCCGGACCCCCCGGGACCACACAAGAGACCCAGTACTTC.

V is TRBV7-9 and J is TRBJ1-5, with TRBD1 matching over 9 bases. CDR1 SEHNR and CDR2 FQNEAQ come from the germline V gene (reference sequence). The CDR3 consists of 15 residues. The J segment lost 3 bases and the V segment lost 5 bases, leaving 5 bases of the junction unmatched. This CDR3 reads CASSLGTGHNQPQHF. CDR3 coding DNA: TGTGCCAGCAGCCTAGGGACAGGGCACAATCAGCCCCAGCATTTT.

This clonotype was detected a few times. The rearrangement links TRBV6-5 to TRBJ1-1, with TRBD1 matching 8 bases. Germline CDR1 reads MNHEY; CDR2 reads SVGAGI. The CDR3 length is 16 residues. V was pared by 2 bases and J by 4 bases, with 9 bases of the junction left unmatched. The CDR3 DNA reads TGTGCCAGCAGTTACGGGCGACAGGGGAGTGGCACTGAAGCTTTCTTT. The encoded protein is CASSYGRQGSGTEAFF.

The chain combines TRBV28 with TRBJ2-7; TRBD1 or TRBD2 may be the D gene (6 bases each). The ends were cut back, 3 bases at V and 1 base at J, with 10 bases in the middle. Germline V gene sequence: CDR1 MDHEN, CDR2 SYDVKM. The CDR3 covers 14 residues. The chain's CDR3 is CASSFQGTSYEQYF. CDR3 DNA: TGTGCCAGCAGTTTCCAGGGGACTTCCTACGAGCAGTACTTC.

This clonotype was recorded at least ten times. The chain uses TRBV7-3 and TRBJ2-3; 7 bases map to TRBD1. This CDR3 comprises 15 residues. Germline V CDR1 and CDR2: SGHTA, FQGTGA. The V segment lost 6 bases and the J segment 3 bases; nucleotides outside the gene matches: 9. This CDR3 is CASSSTGDRTDTQYF. The DNA for the CDR3 is TGTGCCAGCAGTTCCACAGGGGATAGGACAGATACGCAGTATTTT.

This clonotype was picked up a small number of times. V gene TRBV29-1 combines with J gene TRBJ1-5; perhaps TRBD1 as D (6 bases). Deletions cut 5 bases from V and 1 base from J, with 9 bases between. CDR1 is SQVTM and CDR2 is ANQGSEA in the germline V gene. The CDR3 covers 13 residues. In DNA, the CDR3 is TGCAGCGTTCGGGGGGCCAGCAATCAGCCCCAGCATTTT. Translation gives CSVRGASNQPQHF. The entire variable domain, with the rest obtained from reference TRBV29-1 and TRBJ1-5, is as follows: SAVISQKPSRDICQRGTSLTIQCQVDSQVTMMFWYRQQPGQSLTLIATANQGSEATYESGFVIDKFPISRPNLTFSTLTVSNMSPEDSSIYLCSVRGASNQPQHFGDGTRLSIL.